Described below is a single T cell receptor beta chain sequence and its context. Per the original methods: Reference gene primer amplification in the assay estimated nucleated cell counts. Method: immunoSEQ multiplex PCR; TCRdb's copy keeps in-frame clones and lacks some. V and J calls and clone size are given by that table; D and trimming were obtained from the DNA. The sample shows around 260,000 clones, 88% of them seen only once. This entry is derived from a study of blood T cell repertoires in COVID-19. Study as a whole: Donors in the United States, Italy and Spain gave samples during acute or convalescent COVID-19.

The germline V and J ends were trimmed by 3 bases and 1 base, with 6 bases remaining between them. The germline gives CDR1 MDHEN, CDR2 SYDVKM. CDR3 length: 13 amino acids. The specimen was peripheral blood. The rearrangement links TRBV28 to TRBJ1-2; D is unclear. The receptor's source is a human donor in a cohort sampled during active COVID-19. The CDR3 region has the DNA TGTGCCAGCAGTTTGGTCGGTAACTATGGCTACACCTTC. Protein sequence: CASSLVGNYGYTF.